This T cell receptor beta chain was identified during a study of response to subunit inactivated influenza vaccine. Study-wide points: The authors put forward the suggestion that each seasonal influenza vaccination may bring in only a limited number of new T cells.

CDR1 is SEHNR, CDR2 FQNEAQ, per germline (reference sequence). The ends were cut back, 5 bases at V and 5 bases at J, with 15 bases in the middle. The CDR3 length is 14 residues. TCRdb recomputed calls from the RT-PCR reads with MiXCR, one row per CDR3 protein. The sample has over 400,000 distinct CDR3 sequences; under 15% are singletons. The sample holds many counts of this clonotype. Its antigen remains unidentified. The receptor's source is a middle-aged man who received an inactivated influenza vaccine. The chain couples TRBV7-9 to TRBJ2-5; no clear D gene. Sequenced here: PBMCs from blood, sampled 35 to 45 days after vaccination. In nucleotides, the CDR3 is TGTGCCAGCAGCCTCACTGGACCTCTGGAGACCCAGTACTTC. Amino acids: CASSLTGPLETQYF.